This T cell receptor beta chain was sequenced for a study of shared clonotypes between healthy human individuals. Findings of the study overall: Non-shared clonotypes displayed generation probabilities falling below those of clonotypes present in all four donors.

Sequencing used immunoSEQ multiplex PCR; TCRdb keeps in-frame clones, though not all of them. The sample consists of some 2,400,000 clones, almost 96% of them appearing once. Note on this clone: As yet, its antigen is unknown.

CD4+ cells yielded CD45RA+ naive and CD45RA-negative memory subsets. Germline values: CDR1 MNHEY, CDR2 SVGAGI. Between the trimmed V and J ends, which lost 4 bases and 7 bases, there was a span of 19 bases. The CDR3 has 16 residues. Sequenced material: naive CD4+ T cells sorted from blood. Subset specified: CD45RA+ positively selected. The TCR was taken from a man between 18 and 29 years old in good health. The V gene is TRBV6-5, the J gene TRBJ2-2, with a possible D match to TRBD2 (6 bases). The CDR3 reads CASSSNTAGSGGELFF. The CDR3 DNA reads as TGTGCCAGCAGTTCCAATACAGCGGGCTCAGGCGGGGAGCTGTTTTTT.